The 21 T cell receptor beta chains listed next were all sequenced from one sample in a study of tumor-infiltrating lymphocytes in primary liver carcinoma. Out of unsorted whole blood came the blood RNA, and germline DNA was extracted as well. The researchers produced TCR beta cDNA from 400 to 650 ng total RNA with a constant-region primer. Library construction for TCR beta comprised three nested multiplex PCR rounds performed with slightly modified ARM-PCR. The two initial PCR rounds, about 9 cycles each, used TRBV1-TRBV30 forward and C-beta reverse primers. TCRdb reprocessed the multiplex PCR reads via MiXCR and lists one record per CDR3 protein. The profile shows approximately 300,000 distinct CDR3 sequences, approximately 65% of them singletons. Sequenced input: peripheral blood. The receptor source for this set is a man aged 40-50 years with primary liver carcinoma and hepatitis B virus infection.

A word on this clonotype: A read error is likely, as this CDR3 ends without the conserved phenylalanine or tryptophan. The chain links TRBV11-1 to TRBJ1-5; the D is unclear. Germline CDR1 and CDR2: SGHAT and FQDESV (reference sequence). With 5 bases removed from V and 1 base from J, the gap between germline ends came to 6 bases. This CDR3 is built from 13 residues. This chain's CDR3 is CASSTTSNQPQHS. In DNA, the CDR3 is TGTGCCAGCAGCACCACAAGCAATCAGCCCCAGCATTCA.

This sequence joins TRBV28 and TRBJ2-7, with D possibly matching TRBD2 (5 bases). V gave up 4 bases and J gave up 3 bases, with 16 bases separating them. Germline V gene data show CDR1 as MDHEN and CDR2 as SYDVKM. The CDR3 totals 15 residues. The CDR3 loop is CASSSHSGNLYEQYF. The CDR3 DNA reads TGTGCCAGCAGTTCCCACTCGGGAAACCTCTACGAGCAGTACTTC.

Comment on this clonotype: At one end, the junction sequence differs from germline, possibly due to a read error. V gene TRBV12-3 or TRBV12-4 combines with J gene TRBJ2-2, with 7 bases lining up with TRBD1. The CDR3 loop spans 15 amino acids. CDR3 protein: CASSSRDSGTGELCF. For the CDR3, the DNA is TGTGCCAGCAGTTCCCGGGACAGTGGGACCGGGGAGCTGTGTTTT.

A note on this clonotype: Compared with germline, one end of the junction differs, possibly owing to a read error. V is TRBV12-3 or TRBV12-4 and J is TRBJ2-3; D unclear. CDR3 length: 12 residues. CDR3 in amino acids: CAGKDSTDTQYF. The CDR3 DNA is TGCGCCGGCAAGGACAGCACAGATACGCAGTATTTT.

Details on this clonotype: A much larger clone differs from this one at a single base, so this may be a read error. The V gene is TRBV4-1, the J gene TRBJ1-2; tentative D call: TRBD1 (5 bases). The CDR3 consists of 14 residues. Germline-derived CDR1 and CDR2 are MGHRA and YSYEKL. The DNA for the CDR3 is TGCACCAGCAGCCAATCTCAGGGATTCTATGGCTACACCTTC. Protein product: CTSSQSQGFYGYTF.

On this clonotype: The CDR3 does not close with the conserved phenylalanine or tryptophan, likely indicating a read error. The chain carries TRBV12-3 or TRBV12-4 and TRBJ2-3; 7 bases are a match to TRBD2. Trimming took 8 bases from V and 1 from J; bases not matched to a gene: 9. The CDR3 spans 15 residues. CDR3 region: CASRLGGLGTDTQYY. In DNA, the CDR3 is TGTGCCAGCCGCCTCGGGGGGTTGGGCACAGATACGCAGTATTAT.

Points on this clonotype: One end of the junction varies from germline; a read error may be responsible. The chain uses TRBV12-3 or TRBV12-4 and TRBJ2-7, with 7 nucleotides matching TRBD1. The CDR3 runs to 14 residues. CDR3 bases: TGTGCCAGCGGTTTAGGGGGCACGGTCGACGAGCAGTACTTC. This sequence encodes CASGLGGTVDEQYF.

Comment on this clonotype: One junction end disagrees with the germline gene, perhaps due to a read error. The CDR3 loop is CSSIPTVPNTEAFF. The CDR3 DNA sequence: TGTTCCAGCATCCCGACAGTACCAAACACTGAAGCTTTCTTT. The chain has TRBV11-2 and TRBJ1-1; D might be TRBD1 (5 bases). Germline V gene data show CDR1 as SGHAT and CDR2 as FQNNGV. The CDR3 has 14 amino acids.

This chain connects TRBV7-9 to TRBJ2-7, with unresolved D. The germline V gene encodes CDR1 SEHNR and CDR2 FQNEAQ (reference sequence). The CDR3 length is 12 residues. The V end lost 7 bases, the J end lost 5 bases, and 12 bases lay between the germline ends. The CDR3 region is CASTSLEDEQYF. In DNA, the CDR3 is TGTGCCAGCACGTCCTTAGAGGACGAGCAGTACTTC.

This chain joins TRBV29-1 and TRBJ2-5; D possibly corresponds to TRBD2 (6 bases). The CDR3 spans 13 residues. The germline V gene has CDR1 SQVTM and CDR2 ANQGSEA. CDR3 sequence: CNSSAEGRETQYF. As DNA, the CDR3 is TGCAACTCATCAGCGGAGGGCCGAGAGACCCAGTACTTC.

The genes are TRBV11-2 and TRBJ1-1; D unresolved. The CDR3 contains 13 residues. The V gene's germline CDR1 is SGHAT and CDR2 FQNNGV. V was trimmed by 3 bases and J by 14 bases, leaving 19 bases between them. The CDR3 sequence: CASSLGEGTEVFF. The CDR3 coding sequence is TGTGCCAGCAGCTTGGGCGAAGGCACTGAAGTATTCTTT.

On this clonotype itself: One base away lies a much larger clone, so this may be a sequencing read error. This chain links TRBV6-2 or TRBV6-3 with TRBJ2-1; tentative D call: TRBD2 (6 bases). V lost 6 bases and J 14 bases, leaving 14 bases between the germline ends. The germline CDR1 and CDR2 sequences are MNHEY and SVGEGT. The CDR3 has 11 amino acids. The CDR3: CASSNGGLEFF. The CDR3 DNA sequence: TGTGCCAGCAGCAACGGGGGTCTCGAGTTCTTC.

Of note for this clonotype: This may be a read error, as it is one base from a much larger clone. V gene TRBV5-4 combines with J gene TRBJ1-4; D uncertain. The CDR3 consists of 13 residues. Germline V gene sequence: CDR1 SGHNT, CDR2 YYREEE (reference sequence). Trimming took off 0 bases at V and 7 bases at J, with 7 bases between the two ends. CDR3 protein: CASSLGASEKLFF. DNA of the CDR3: TGTGCCAGCAGCTTGGGGGCGAGTGAAAAACTGTTTTTT.

This clonotype has a single count. The chain recombines TRBV5-1 with TRBJ2-1; the D is unclear. This CDR3 is built from 15 residues. Trimming stripped 0 bases from V and 1 base from J, with 8 bases between. Germline V gene sequence: CDR1 SGHRS, CDR2 YFSETQ. The CDR3 protein is CASSLGTESYNEQFF. CDR3 nucleotide sequence: TGCGCCAGCAGCTTGGGGACGGAGTCCTACAATGAGCAGTTCTTC.

The chain uses TRBV11-2 and TRBJ2-5, with 11 bases aligning to TRBD2. From germline, CDR1 is SGHAT and CDR2 FQNNGV. V shed 5 bases, J shed 7 bases, and the junction held 9 bases outside the gene matches. The CDR3 covers 15 residues. As DNA, the CDR3 is TGTGCCAGCAGCCTTAGGATTAGCGGGAGGGTGACCCAGTACTTC. Its translation is CASSLRISGRVTQYF.

Points on this clonotype: A much larger clone lies a single base off, so this may be a read error. The V and J genes are TRBV6-2 or TRBV6-3 and TRBJ2-5; D remains unclear. Germline V CDR1 and CDR2: MNHEY, SVGEGT. The CDR3 runs to 12 residues. CDR3: CASSRLQETQHF. The CDR3 DNA is TGTGCCAGCAGCAGATTACAAGAGACCCAGCACTTC.

The sample holds many counts of this clonotype. The gene calls are TRBV11-2 and TRBJ2-3; 13 bases are a match to TRBD2. The CDR3 covers 16 residues. Germline V gene data show CDR1 as SGHAT and CDR2 as FQNNGV. V gave up 6 bases and J gave up 4 bases; unmatched junction bases: 7. The CDR3 reads CASRELAGGYSDTQYF. CDR3 DNA sequence: TGTGCCAGCAGGGAACTAGCGGGAGGGTATTCAGATACGCAGTATTTT. Supplemented by reference TRBV11-2 and TRBJ2-3, the full variable domain reads EAGVAQSPRYKIIEKRQSVAFWCNPISGHATLYWYQQILGQGPKLLIQFQNNGVVDDSQLPKDRFSAERLKGVDSTLKIQPAKLEDSAVYLCASRELAGGYSDTQYFGPGTRLTVL.

Points on this clonotype: A read error is likely, as this CDR3 ends without the conserved phenylalanine or tryptophan. No DNA is shown, since the ends of the CDR3 on it are uncertain; the CDR3 is the one TCRdb lists. The chain uses TRBV11-2 and TRBJ2-3; no check of the table's D call, TRBD2, against the DNA was made. CDR1 and CDR2 (germline): SGHAT, FQNNGV. 14 amino acids form the CDR3, both terminal residues included. This CDR3 is CASSSAGGTSSQYY.

This clonotype was seen ten or more times. Compared with germline, one end of the junction differs, possibly owing to a read error. The V call is TRBV11-3, the J call TRBJ2-1, with 12 bases that match TRBD2. Germline loops: CDR1 SGHNT, CDR2 YENEEA. This CDR3 is 14 amino acids long. Here the CDR3 reads CASSSETSGGGLVF. CDR3 nucleotide sequence: TGTGCCAGCAGCTCGGAGACTAGCGGGGGCGGTCTGGTCTTC.

The CDR3 nucleotides are TGTGCCAGCAGTCAGGGACTAGCGAACAGTGAGCAGTTCTTC. It codes for CASSQGLANSEQFF. The chain has TRBV6-5 and TRBJ2-1; 10 bases are a match to TRBD2. J gave up 9 bases and V 5 bases, and 7 bases lay outside the gene matches. There are 14 residues in the CDR3. CDR1 and CDR2 from the germline V gene are MNHEY and SVGAGI.

Regarding this clonotype: The junction does not match germline at one end; this may be a read error. V gene TRBV5-4 combines with J gene TRBJ1-2; 7 positions match TRBD1. The CDR3 is 13 amino acids. The germline V gene has CDR1 SGHNT and CDR2 YYREEE (reference sequence). The CDR3 region has the DNA TGTGCCAGCAGCTTACAGGGGTTCTATGACTACACCTTC. It specifies CASSLQGFYDYTF.